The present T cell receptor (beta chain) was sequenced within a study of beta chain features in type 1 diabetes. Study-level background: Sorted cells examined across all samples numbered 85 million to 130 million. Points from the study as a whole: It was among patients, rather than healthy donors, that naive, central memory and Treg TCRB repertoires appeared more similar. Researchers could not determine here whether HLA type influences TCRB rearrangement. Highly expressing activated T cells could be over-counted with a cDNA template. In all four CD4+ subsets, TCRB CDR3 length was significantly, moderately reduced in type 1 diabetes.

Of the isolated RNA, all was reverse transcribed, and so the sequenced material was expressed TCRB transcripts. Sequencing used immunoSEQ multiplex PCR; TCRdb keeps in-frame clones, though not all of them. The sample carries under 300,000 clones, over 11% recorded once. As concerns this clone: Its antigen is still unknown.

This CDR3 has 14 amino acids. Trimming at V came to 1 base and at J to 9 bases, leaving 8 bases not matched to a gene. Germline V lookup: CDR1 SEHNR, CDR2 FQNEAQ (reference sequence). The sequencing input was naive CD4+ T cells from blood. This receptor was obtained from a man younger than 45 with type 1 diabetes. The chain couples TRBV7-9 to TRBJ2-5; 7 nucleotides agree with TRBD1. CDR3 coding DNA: TGTGCCAGCAGCTTAGGGGACAGAAGTTCAGCCCAGTACTTC. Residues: CASSLGDRSSAQYF. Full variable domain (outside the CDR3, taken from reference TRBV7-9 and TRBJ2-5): DTGVSQNPRHKITKRGQNVTFRCDPISEHNRLYWYRQTLGQGPEFLTYFQNEAQLEKSRLLSDRFSAERPKGSFSTLEIQRTEQGDSAMYLCASSLGDRSSAQYFGPGTRLLVL.